This T cell receptor beta chain emerged from a study of blood T cells in healthy people across ages. In the study overall: Template switching captured about one barcoded beta molecule per two T cells. Overall study results and limits: Unsorted PBMCs ruled out conclusive naive versus antigen-experienced comparison. Underestimates were what the diversity estimates from one million T cells were considered to be.

Between the trimmed V and J ends, which lost 1 base and 4 bases, there was a span of 16 bases. In germline, CDR1 is LGHNA, CDR2 YSLEER. The CDR3 is 16 amino acids. The authors ran a second PCR of 7 to 11 cycles using a sample-barcoded 5' primer and a J-beta primer mix. Via MiXCR, TCRdb re-called the 5' RACE reads, giving one row per CDR3 protein. In the table there are approximately 820,000 distinct CDR3 sequences, 44% of which are singletons. Notes on this clonotype: Its specificity is unknown.

Russia was home to the donors, healthy Caucasian individuals aged roughly 6 to 95. This TCR was recovered from a man between 60 and 75 years old in good health. V gene TRBV4-3 combines with J gene TRBJ2-5; D possibly matches TRBD1 or TRBD2 (6 bases each). The sample taken for sequencing was blood. CDR3 in DNA: TGCGCCAGCAGCCAAGCTACGGGGGCGCCGGTAGAGACCCAGTACTTC. The encoded protein is CASSQATGAPVETQYF.